This entry features one T cell receptor beta chain sequence. What it binds is not known. These data come from a study of shared clonotypes between healthy human individuals. General study points: It was only blood that was sampled, and tissue repertoires likely differ.

V shed 4 bases and J 0 bases; nucleotides not matched to a gene: 6. CDR3 length: 16 amino acids. CDR1 is SGHNT and CDR2 is YYREEE in the germline V gene (reference sequence). TCRdb's table, derived via immunoSEQ multiplex PCR, lists solely in-frame clones and lacks some. Here the sample spans roughly 2.5 million clones, around 94% being singletons. The V call is TRBV5-4, the J call TRBJ2-3, with TRBD2 identical over 9 bases. The source of this sequence is a man younger than 30 in good health. Sequencing was performed on naive CD4+ T cells sorted from blood. Subset reported: CD45RA+ positively selected. The CDR3 DNA sequence: TGTGCCAGCAGCCGTGCTAGCGGGACTAGCACAGATACGCAGTATTTT. Translating it yields CASSRASGTSTDTQYF.